Shown below are 28 T cell receptor beta chains from a single sample sequenced in a study of monozygotic twins with inflammatory bowel disease. TCRdb re-called the 5' RACE reads and catalogs CDR3 proteins one per entry, DNA excluded. Its listing shows over 350,000 distinct CDR3 sequences. Sequenced input: blood. The receptors come from a human donor with ulcerative colitis or Crohn's disease, or a healthy co-twin of an affected twin (not recorded which).

This rearrangement joins TRBV7-9 to TRBJ2-7; the TCRdb call, TRBD2, lacks DNA for checking. The CDR3 has 15 amino acids. The germline V gene has CDR1 SEHNR and CDR2 FQNEAQ (reference sequence). CDR3 sequence reads: CASSLDASAAYEQYF.

J is TRBJ1-2 and V is TRBV25-1. CDR1 and CDR2 from the germline V gene are MGHDK and SYGVNS. There are 14 residues in the CDR3. The CDR3 loop is CASSAGDPINGYTF.

This chain joins TRBV27 and TRBJ2-3; TCRdb proposes TRBD2, but this gene call is untestable without DNA. Germline CDR1 MNHEY, CDR2 SMNVEV (reference sequence). The CDR3 is made up of 15 amino acids. The CDR3 loop is CASSFRLVGTDTQYF.

The chain joins TRBV7-3 to TRBJ2-1; there is no DNA to check the TCRdb D call of TRBD2. Germline V lookup: CDR1 SGHTA, CDR2 FQGTGA. CDR3 length: 16 residues. The CDR3 sequence is CASSLAGAPNNNEQFF.

This chain links TRBV5-1 with TRBJ2-5; TCRdb proposes TRBD1, but this gene call is untestable without DNA. Per the germline V gene, CDR1 is SGHRS and CDR2 is YFSETQ. There are 16 residues in the CDR3. The chain's CDR3 is CASSSNGGIGEETQYF.

The chain couples TRBV7-6 to TRBJ2-2. Germline V gene lookup returns CDR1 SGHVS and CDR2 FNYEAQ. The CDR3 contains 15 residues. CDR3 sequence: CASSLLKLNTGELFF.

CDR3 loop: CASSSGVTGELFF. The chain uses TRBV18 and TRBJ2-2. Per the germline V gene, CDR1 is KGHSH and CDR2 is LQKENI. This CDR3 is built from 13 residues.

V is TRBV6-6 and J is TRBJ2-7; TCRdb gives TRBD1 as the D gene, but with no DNA this cannot be confirmed. CDR3 length: 14 amino acids. Germline CDR1 MNHNY, CDR2 SVGAGI (reference sequence). CDR3 sequence: CASTQTQGAYEQYF.

The chain joins TRBV7-6 to TRBJ2-5. The CDR3 consists of 14 residues. The germline V gene encodes CDR1 SGHVS and CDR2 FNYEAQ. CDR3 amino acids: CASSVSGVGETQYF.

This chain links TRBV18 with TRBJ2-5; TCRdb selects TRBD1, and the lack of DNA leaves this call unchecked. The CDR3 sequence is 18 residues long. Germline V gene sequence: CDR1 KGHSH, CDR2 LQKENI. The CDR3 here is CASSPGQGSGAPWWTQYF.

V usage is TRBV7-9 and J usage is TRBJ1-5. Germline V gives CDR1 SEHNR, CDR2 FQNEAQ (reference sequence). The CDR3 sequence is 13 residues long. This CDR3 reads CASNGGENQPQHF. The full variable domain, in which reference TRBV7-9 and TRBJ1-5 provide the parts outside the CDR3, is DTGVSQNPRHKITKRGQNVTFRCDPISEHNRLYWYRQTLGQGPEFLTYFQNEAQLEKSRLLSDRFSAERPKGSFSTLEIQRTEQGDSAMYLCASNGGENQPQHFGDGTRLSIL.

The chain joins TRBV4-3 to TRBJ2-2; TCRdb picks TRBD1, but there is no DNA to check that call. The CDR3 length is 15 residues. Germline CDR1 and CDR2: LGHNA and YSLEER. CDR3 region: CASSQDWGGPGELFF.

The chain is built from TRBV24-1 and TRBJ1-5; TCRdb returns TRBD1, unconfirmable since there is no DNA. Germline CDR1 is KGHDR and CDR2 is SFDVKD. The CDR3 is made up of 17 amino acids. The CDR3 spells CATSAGAGGLSNQPQHF.

The CDR3 loop is CASSTDSGNTIYF. This rearrangement joins TRBV5-1 to TRBJ1-3; TCRdb's D call, TRBD1, is unchecked because there is no DNA. Germline CDR1 is SGHRS and CDR2 is YFSETQ. The CDR3 is 13 amino acids. Variable domain in full (rest from reference TRBV5-1 and TRBJ1-3): KAGVTQTPRYLIKTRGQQVTLSCSPISGHRSVSWYQQTPGQGLQFLFEYFSETQRNKGNFPGRFSGRQFSNSRSEMNVSTLELGDSALYLCASSTDSGNTIYFGEGSWLTVV.

The chain is built from TRBV3-1 and TRBJ1-5. Germline-derived CDR1 and CDR2 are LGHDT and YNNKEL (reference sequence). CDR3 size: 15 residues. CDR3 sequence reads: CASSQEGRGNQPQHF.

This chain uses TRBV6-5 with TRBJ2-3; TCRdb designates TRBD1, a call that cannot be tested without DNA. The germline CDR1 and CDR2 sequences are MNHEY and SVGAGI. This CDR3 contains 17 residues. This CDR3 reads CASSYSAGRGGTDTQYF.

The V call is TRBV6-2 or TRBV6-3, the J call TRBJ2-3. This CDR3 region has 16 residues. The germline CDR1 and CDR2 sequences are MNHEY and SVGEGT. The CDR3 region is CASSSRHSLSTDTQYF.

The chain links TRBV4-3 to TRBJ2-2; the D call of TRBD2 rests on TCRdb alone, since no DNA is present to check it. CDR1 is LGHNA, CDR2 YSLEER, per germline. The CDR3 runs 16 residues. The CDR3 is CASSQAQRGNTGELFF.

The V and J genes are TRBV6-2 or TRBV6-3 and TRBJ1-1; TCRdb names TRBD1, which stays unverified in the absence of DNA. Germline assignment: CDR1 MNHEY and CDR2 SVGEGT. CDR3 length: 11 residues. CDR3 amino acids: CASSNRQGAFF.

V and J are TRBV6-5 and TRBJ1-1; TCRdb's D gene call, TRBD1, goes unchecked for lack of DNA. CDR1 MNHEY and CDR2 SVGAGI come from the germline V gene. CDR3 length: 13 residues. CDR3 sequence reads: CASSQRRQSEAFF.

The chain couples TRBV2 to TRBJ2-3; TCRdb reports TRBD2, a call that lacks DNA to check it against. Germline V gives CDR1 SNHLY, CDR2 FYNNEI. This CDR3 is built from 11 residues. CDR3 in amino acids: CARAGQNTQYF.

The chain joins TRBV7-9 to TRBJ2-7; TCRdb's assignment of TRBD1 cannot be checked, as there is no DNA. CDR1 is SEHNR and CDR2 is FQNEAQ in the germline V gene (reference sequence). CDR3 size: 16 residues. The CDR3 here is CASSPRTGIVSYEQYF. The entire variable domain, with the rest obtained from reference TRBV7-9 and TRBJ2-7, is as follows: DTGVSQNPRHKITKRGQNVTFRCDPISEHNRLYWYRQTLGQGPEFLTYFQNEAQLEKSRLLSDRFSAERPKGSFSTLEIQRTEQGDSAMYLCASSPRTGIVSYEQYFGPGTRLTVT.

This rearrangement joins TRBV24-1 to TRBJ2-5. Germline V lookup: CDR1 KGHDR, CDR2 SFDVKD. The CDR3 runs 15 residues. The CDR3 sequence: CATSEPTSYQETQYF.

This chain links TRBV12-3 or TRBV12-4 with TRBJ1-2; the TCRdb call, TRBD1, lacks DNA for checking. The CDR3 loop spans 16 amino acids. This CDR3 reads CASSRTWAGGLRGYTF.

The genes are TRBV12-3 or TRBV12-4 and TRBJ2-2; TCRdb designates TRBD2, a call that cannot be tested without DNA. CDR3 length equals 16 residues. The CDR3 spells CASSPQVKLVTGELFF.

The chain links TRBV14 to TRBJ1-2; no DNA is available, so the TRBD1 call from TCRdb remains unchecked. The CDR3 is made up of 15 amino acids. The germline CDR1 and CDR2 sequences are SGHDN and FVKESK. CDR3 sequence reads: CASSQMTGFLDGYTF.

This rearrangement joins TRBV6-2 or TRBV6-3 to TRBJ2-3; the D gene TCRdb calls, TRBD2, cannot be checked with no DNA. Germline V gene data show CDR1 as MNHEY and CDR2 as SVGEGT. The CDR3 has 15 amino acids. The CDR3 region is CASSWTSGGLNTQYF.

The rearrangement uses TRBV25-1 and TRBJ2-1; lacking DNA, the TRBD2 call made by TCRdb goes unchecked. CDR1 is MGHDK, CDR2 SYGVNS, per germline. The CDR3 spans 16 residues. CDR3 sequence reads: CASSGPQLAGVNEQFF.